This T cell receptor beta chain was documented in a study of cytomegalovirus exposure and HLA in healthy donors. Findings of the study overall: A later analysis linked a missense variant in DCLRE1C to the trimming of TCR beta V and J genes. A previous analysis found most TCR beta V segments productive roughly 87% or roughly 30% of the time. In vitro experiments confirmed that three CMV-associated chains were specific for CMV antigens.

The PCR made use of 60 Vbeta and 13 Jbeta primers. The data were produced by immunoSEQ multiplex PCR, yet TCRdb's version contains in-frame clones alone and is incomplete. The repertoire holds 100,000 to 150,000 clones, with 17% as singletons. CDR1 and CDR2 from the germline V gene are SGDLS and YYNGEE. The V gene end was trimmed by 4 bases and the J gene end by 5 bases; junction bases not matched to a gene: 13. The CDR3 has 17 residues. A few counts support this clone. Its antigen remains unidentified. The chain recombines TRBV9 with TRBJ2-5; 11 bases agree with TRBD1. Sequenced material: PBMCs. The receptor's source is a female donor in good health and CMV-seropositive. The CDR3 DNA follows: TGTGCCAGCAGCTTTTCTCCGGGACAGGGGGAGGGGGAGACCCAGTACTTC. Its translation: CASSFSPGQGEGETQYF.